Below are 20 T cell receptor beta chains sequenced from a single sample in a study of early T cells in non-severe SARS-CoV-2 infection. TCRdb re-called the 5' RACE reads with MiXCR, one entry per CDR3 protein. The profile covers about 81,000 distinct CDR3 sequences, with roughly 6% appearing a single time and less than 8% taken by the ten largest. The sample comprised whole blood. Source of these receptors: an adult who was a healthcare worker with PCR-confirmed SARS-CoV-2 infection or an uninfected control (not recorded which).

V usage is TRBV6-2 or TRBV6-3 and J usage is TRBJ1-1, with a tentative D call TRBD1 (5 bases). The germline CDR1 and CDR2 sequences are MNHEY and SVGEGT. Trimming removed 6 bases from V and 7 bases from J, with 15 bases in between. This CDR3 region has 13 residues. In DNA form, the CDR3 reads TGTGCCAGCAGCATTAGGGGTTCGAATGAAGCTTTCTTT. It encodes CASSIRGSNEAFF.

This clonotype was seen at least ten times. CDR3 nucleotides: TGTGCCAGCAGTTCCTCCGACGGATACCGGGATACGCAGTATTTT. It specifies CASSSSDGYRDTQYF. V and J are TRBV28 and TRBJ2-3; D remains unclear. The length of the CDR3 is 15 residues. Trimming removed 4 bases at V and 6 bases at J, with 17 bases between. Germline CDR1 MDHEN, CDR2 SYDVKM.

This clonotype was recorded many times. The rearrangement uses TRBV6-2 or TRBV6-3 and TRBJ2-1, with TRBD2 matching over 7 bases. This CDR3 region has 15 residues. The V gene's germline CDR1 is MNHEY and CDR2 SVGEGT. V lost 6 bases to trimming and J lost 6 bases; unmatched junction nucleotides: 11. In DNA, the CDR3 is TGTGCCAGCAGCCTTCGCGGGAGAATGGGCAATGAGCAGTTCTTC. It translates to CASSLRGRMGNEQFF.

The sample holds a few counts of this clonotype. The chain has TRBV2 and TRBJ2-2, with a weak D call TRBD1 (6 bases). Germline assignment: CDR1 SNHLY and CDR2 FYNNEI. Trimming cost V 7 bases and J 3 bases, with 9 bases left between them. The CDR3 length is 13 residues. The CDR3 here is CASKRTDTGELFF. For the CDR3, the DNA is TGTGCCAGCAAAAGGACAGACACCGGGGAGCTGTTTTTT.

This clonotype occurred a few times. The chain combines TRBV28 with TRBJ1-1; the match to TRBD1 covers 9 bases. CDR3 length: 17 amino acids. The germline V gene encodes CDR1 MDHEN and CDR2 SYDVKM. The V gene end was trimmed by 6 bases and the J gene end by 5 bases; junction bases not matched to a gene: 16. Here the CDR3 reads CASSSAEPTGGETEAFF. CDR3 nucleotide sequence: TGTGCCAGCAGCTCCGCTGAACCCACAGGGGGCGAGACTGAAGCTTTCTTT.

This clonotype was seen ten or more times. The chain carries TRBV18 and TRBJ2-6; D could derive from TRBD1 or TRBD2 (6 bases each). The CDR3 is made up of 16 amino acids. The germline V and J ends were trimmed by 7 bases and 4 bases, with 17 bases remaining between them. The germline CDR1 and CDR2 sequences are KGHSH and LQKENI. This CDR3 reads CASLSRGGEGANVLTF. In nucleotides, the CDR3 is TGTGCCAGCTTGAGCAGGGGAGGAGAAGGGGCCAACGTCCTGACTTTC.

This clonotype was found many times. The chain couples TRBV20-1 to TRBJ2-5; 8 nucleotides align to TRBD2. The V gene's germline CDR1 is DFQATT and CDR2 SNEGSKA (reference sequence). V was pared by 6 bases and J by 0 bases, with 9 bases of the junction left unmatched. This CDR3 spans 15 amino acids. The CDR3 bases are TGCAGTGCACTAACGGGCGGGGGGTACCAAGAGACCCAGTACTTC. Its protein is CSALTGGGYQETQYF.

This clonotype was seen a few times. The rearrangement uses TRBV29-1 and TRBJ2-2; D possibly matches TRBD1 or TRBD2 (5 bases each). The germline gives CDR1 SQVTM, CDR2 ANQGSEA. The CDR3 contains 12 residues. With 7 bases removed from V and 5 bases from J, the gap between germline ends came to 11 bases. The chain's CDR3 is CSAREGTGELFF. CDR3 bases: TGCAGCGCCCGCGAGGGGACCGGGGAGCTGTTTTTT.

This clonotype was counted a few times. The chain uses TRBV25-1 and TRBJ1-4; D perhaps matches TRBD1 (6 bases). Trimming took off 8 bases at V and 5 bases at J, with 6 bases between the two ends. This CDR3 contains 11 residues. Looked up from germline, CDR1 is MGHDK and CDR2 is SYGVNS. In DNA, the CDR3 is TGTGCCAGCCAGGGGAATGAAAAACTGTTTTTT. It yields the protein CASQGNEKLFF. Based on the CDR3 plus reference TRBV25-1 and TRBJ1-4, the full variable domain is EADIYQTPRYLVIGTGKKITLECSQTMGHDKMYWYQQDPGMELHLIHYSYGVNSTEKGDLSSESTVSRIRTEHFPLTLESARPSHTSQYLCASQGNEKLFFGSGTQLSVL.

The chain links TRBV5-1 to TRBJ2-3, with TRBD2 as a possible D gene (6 bases). The CDR3 is 12 residues long. CDR1 SGHRS and CDR2 YFSETQ come from the germline V gene. V was trimmed by 4 bases and J by 10 bases, leaving 13 bases between them. CDR3 region: CASSGASAAQYF. CDR3 sequence (DNA): TGCGCCAGCAGCGGCGCTAGCGCTGCGCAGTATTTT.

There are a few counts of this clonotype. The chain combines TRBV10-3 with TRBJ2-7; unclear D gene. The V end was cut by 2 bases, the J end by 3 bases, with 5 bases between. Germline-derived CDR1 and CDR2 are ENHRY and SYGVKD. The CDR3 is 12 residues long. The CDR3 DNA sequence: TGTGCCATCAGTGAGGAGTTCTACGAGCAGTACTTC. Its translation is CAISEEFYEQYF.

This clonotype was picked up many times. This rearrangement joins TRBV20-1 to TRBJ1-1; the match to TRBD1 covers 8 bases. V lost 6 bases to trimming and J lost 2 bases; unmatched junction nucleotides: 8. The CDR3 sequence is 14 residues long. Germline CDR1 reads DFQATT; CDR2 reads SNEGSKA (reference sequence). In DNA form, the CDR3 reads TGCAGTGCCCAGCGGTCAGGGGGCAACACTGAAGCTTTCTTT. This translates into CSAQRSGGNTEAFF.

This clonotype appeared many times. The genes are TRBV11-2 and TRBJ2-1, with 16 bases lining up with TRBD2. Germline V lookup: CDR1 SGHAT, CDR2 FQNNGV. This CDR3 comprises 19 residues. V shed 6 bases, J shed 4 bases, and the junction held 12 bases outside the gene matches. The CDR3 DNA follows: TGTGCCAGCAGACAGCAGGGACTAGCGGGAGGGCCGCTGTACAATGAGCAGTTCTTC. This codes for CASRQQGLAGGPLYNEQFF.

This clonotype turned up a few times. The chain couples TRBV5-1 to TRBJ1-1, with D unresolved. V lost 0 bases and J lost 6, with 18 bases in between. The CDR3 length is 16 residues. From germline, CDR1 is SGHRS and CDR2 YFSETQ. The CDR3 DNA reads TGCGCCAGCAGCTTGGTCCGTGCGGGAAATTCGGCTGAAGCTTTCTTT. Translation gives CASSLVRAGNSAEAFF.

This clonotype was observed at least ten times. The chain uses TRBV12-5 and TRBJ1-1; 10 bases align to TRBD1. The J segment lost 4 bases and the V segment lost 5 bases, leaving 7 bases of the junction unmatched. Germline lookup yields CDR1 LGHNT and CDR2 FRNRAP. This CDR3 contains 15 residues. CDR3 sequence: CASGPGQGGTTEAFF. The CDR3 nucleotides are TGTGCTAGTGGTCCTGGACAGGGGGGGACCACTGAAGCTTTCTTT. The full variable domain, completed using reference TRBV12-5 and TRBJ1-1, is DARVTQTPRHKVTEMGQEVTMRCQPILGHNTVFWYRQTMMQGLELLAYFRNRAPLDDSGMPKDRFSAEMPDATLATLKIQPSEPRDSAVYFCASGPGQGGTTEAFFGQGTRLTVV.

This clonotype was observed at least ten times. This rearrangement joins TRBV20-1 to TRBJ1-1; 7 positions agree with TRBD1. With V trimmed by 6 bases and J by 0 bases, 7 bases remained unmatched. CDR1 and CDR2 from the germline V gene are DFQATT and SNEGSKA (reference sequence). The CDR3 consists of 14 residues. The CDR3 DNA follows: TGCAGTGCCACTACAGGGGCCATGAACACTGAAGCTTTCTTT. Its protein product is CSATTGAMNTEAFF.

The sample holds a few counts of this clonotype. One end of the junction fails to match germline, which may point to a read error. This rearrangement joins TRBV19 to TRBJ2-3; tentative D call: TRBD1 (6 bases). Germline V gene lookup returns CDR1 LNHDA and CDR2 SQIVND (reference sequence). The CDR3 length is 15 residues. The CDR3 DNA reads TGTGTCAGTCAGGCCGCACCAGGGGTTCCAGATACGCAGTATTTT. This encodes CVSQAAPGVPDTQYF.

This clonotype was found many times. V usage is TRBV9 and J usage is TRBJ1-1, with TRBD1 matching over 8 bases. With V trimmed by 0 bases and J by 4 bases, 23 bases remained unmatched. This CDR3 contains 21 residues. Germline V gene sequence: CDR1 SGDLS, CDR2 YYNGEE. CDR3 protein: CASSVGPWTGTTTGHPTEAFF. DNA of the CDR3: TGTGCCAGCAGCGTAGGTCCCTGGACAGGGACTACCACCGGACACCCCACTGAAGCTTTCTTT.

This clonotype has a count of ten or more. The chain joins TRBV7-2 to TRBJ1-1, with 9 bases identical to TRBD1. The CDR3 spans 15 residues. Per the germline V gene, CDR1 is SGHTA and CDR2 is FQGNSA. V lost 5 bases to trimming and J lost 4 bases; unmatched junction nucleotides: 8. The DNA of the CDR3 is TGTGCCAGCAGCCCCCAGGGACAGGGTTTCACTGAAGCTTTCTTT. It translates to CASSPQGQGFTEAFF.

The chain has TRBV11-2 and TRBJ2-3; 11 nucleotides match TRBD2. J gave up 2 bases and V 5 bases, and 6 bases lay outside the gene matches. The CDR3 loop spans 16 amino acids. Germline CDR1 reads SGHAT; CDR2 reads FQNNGV. CDR3 region: CASSLRLAGPTDTQYF. The CDR3, as DNA: TGTGCCAGCAGCCTCAGACTAGCGGGACCCACAGATACGCAGTATTTT.